This is a list of T cell receptor beta chains from one sample in a study of T cells expressing NK-cell markers. Reprocessing the 5' RACE reads, TCRdb reports a single entry for every CDR3 protein and omits DNA. The table for this sample gives 90,000 to 130,000 distinct CDR3 sequences. Material: blood T cells: a sorted CD56 or NKG2C T cell subset, CD4+ or CD8+ T cells, or bulk PBMC T cells (not recorded which). All receptors come from a woman between 18 and 70 years old in good health. CDR3s include the opening cysteine and the closing phenylalanine or tryptophan.

j_call v_call cdr3_aa
TRBJ2-5 TRBV10-2 CASSVPGEVSKETQYF
TRBJ2-3 TRBV6-2/TRBV6-3 CASSDRLAGGADTQYF
TRBJ1-2 TRBV25-1 CASSDGTDPYGYTF
TRBJ2-3 TRBV4-3 CASSQVSGGGTDTQYF
TRBJ2-1 TRBV28 CASSTIVPGLYNEQFF
TRBJ2-5 TRBV20-1 CSASTGVQTQYF
TRBJ2-5 TRBV10-3 CAISEPEGVPETQYF
TRBJ1-5 TRBV28 CASMGHGGYQPQHF
TRBJ2-1 TRBV6-1 CASSPSGYYVNEQFF
TRBJ2-1 TRBV4-3 CASSQALSNEQFF
TRBJ1-1 TRBV4-3 CASSQGQFTEAFF
TRBJ1-4 TRBV7-2 CASSLVGATNEKLFF
TRBJ2-2 TRBV29-1 CSVEGTLGTGELFF
TRBJ2-7 TRBV20-1 CSASRLSGRALEQYF
TRBJ2-3 TRBV4-2 CASSQGSASGGAGVTDTQYF
TRBJ2-5 TRBV2 CASDGQGYQETQYF
TRBJ2-6 TRBV24-1 CATSDSSSSGANVLTF
TRBJ2-3 TRBV12-3/TRBV12-4 CASSPVETGADTQYF
TRBJ2-7 TRBV9 CASSVAGEGYEGQYF
TRBJ1-2 TRBV3-1 CASSQDLTGTGGFYGYTF
TRBJ1-5 TRBV27 CASSFLGNQPQHF
TRBJ1-2 TRBV28 CASRDSGTGDGYTF
TRBJ2-5 TRBV6-5 CASSYPLGETQYF
TRBJ2-1 TRBV5-1 CASSWTGASSYNEQFF
TRBJ1-6 TRBV7-9 CASSPIYRGTYNSPLHF
TRBJ2-7 TRBV28 CASSLPDSYEQYF
TRBJ1-2 TRBV20-1 CSATGNSNYGYTF